One sample yielded the 15 T cell receptor beta chains listed below, sequenced in a study of radiotherapy plus CTLA-4 blockade in lung cancer. Method: immunoSEQ multiplex PCR; TCRdb's copy keeps in-frame clones and lacks some. The sample comprises approximately 39,000 clones, around 77% of which are singletons, and approximately 10% rests with the top ten. The sequences come from peripheral blood, collected from a patient treated with radiotherapy plus ipilimumab. Every receptor here comes from a human donor with non-small cell lung cancer who had stable disease on radiotherapy plus ipilimumab.

The chain links TRBV18 to TRBJ1-2, with D uncertain. In germline, CDR1 is KGHSH, CDR2 LQKENI. V lost 1 base and J lost 7, with 10 bases in between. The CDR3 totals 13 residues. CDR3 DNA sequence: TGTGCCAGCTCACCACGGCAGGAATCTGGCTACACCTTC. Translating gives CASSPRQESGYTF.

The chain employs TRBV5-1 and TRBJ1-5; weak D call: TRBD1 (5 bases). With 0 bases removed from V and 3 bases from J, the gap between germline ends came to 10 bases. CDR1 and CDR2 (germline): SGHRS, YFSETQ. The CDR3 totals 15 residues. In DNA, the CDR3 is TGCGCCAGCAGCTTGGGGGGGGAAACCAATCAGCCCCAGCATTTT. Residues: CASSLGGETNQPQHF.

The rearrangement links TRBV6-1 to TRBJ2-7; D might be TRBD1 (6 bases). The CDR3 totals 14 residues. V gave up 1 base and J gave up 4 bases, with 11 bases separating them. Looked up from germline, CDR1 is MNHNS and CDR2 is SASEGT. The DNA for the CDR3 is TGTGCCAGCAGTGAAGGGGGACACACTTACGAGCAGTACTTC. This encodes CASSEGGHTYEQYF.

The chain joins TRBV7-7 to TRBJ2-1; D unclear. The V and J ends lost 1 base and 8 bases respectively, with 9 bases between them. CDR3 size: 13 residues. Germline assignment: CDR1 SSHAT and CDR2 FNYEAQ (reference sequence). CDR3 sequence (DNA): TGTGCCAGCAGCTTAGATCTGTCCCATGAGCAGTTCTTC. As protein: CASSLDLSHEQFF. The full variable domain, rest sourced from reference TRBV7-7 and TRBJ2-1, is GAGVSQSPRYKVTKRGQDVTLRCDPISSHATLYWYQQALGQGPEFLTYFNYEAQPDKSGLPSDRFSAERPEGSISTLTIQRTEQRDSAMYRCASSLDLSHEQFFGPGTRLTVL.

The chain links TRBV6-4 to TRBJ2-4; 8 positions match TRBD1. The CDR3 is 15 residues long. Germline assignment: CDR1 MRHNA and CDR2 SNTAGT. Trimming cost V 0 bases and J 7 bases; bases outside gene matches: 5. The chain's CDR3 is CASSDSTGTGNIQYF. The CDR3 nucleotides are TGTGCCAGCAGTGACTCGACGGGGACAGGCAACATTCAGTACTTC.

The CDR3 loop is CASRSGTGIYGYTF. The CDR3 nucleotides read TGCGCCAGCAGAAGTGGGACAGGGATCTATGGCTACACCTTC. The V and J genes are TRBV5-1 and TRBJ1-2; 9 nucleotides match TRBD1. The germline V gene has CDR1 SGHRS and CDR2 YFSETQ. The V segment lost 5 bases and the J segment 4 bases; nucleotides outside the gene matches: 6. The CDR3 loop spans 14 amino acids.

This clone appeared a few times. The rearrangement uses TRBV10-2 and TRBJ2-3; weak D call: TRBD2 (6 bases). Germline lookup yields CDR1 WSHSY and CDR2 SAAADI. V shed 5 bases and J shed 0 bases, with 9 bases lying between them. The CDR3 has 14 amino acids. In DNA form, the CDR3 reads TGCGCCAGCAGTCCGGGACTGAGCACAGATACGCAGTATTTT. It translates to CASSPGLSTDTQYF.

J is TRBJ2-2 and V is TRBV5-1; the match to TRBD2 covers 11 bases. CDR1 is SGHRS, CDR2 YFSETQ, per germline. V lost 3 bases and J lost 3; bases outside the gene matches: 4. The CDR3 runs to 16 residues. The CDR3 here is CASSSLAGGDTGELFF. CDR3 sequence (DNA): TGCGCCAGCAGCTCCCTAGCGGGGGGCGACACCGGGGAGCTGTTTTTT.

The chain joins TRBV7-9 to TRBJ2-1, with 12 nucleotides matching TRBD2. The germline CDR1 and CDR2 sequences are SEHNR and FQNEAQ (reference sequence). V gave up 1 base and J gave up 2 bases; unmatched junction bases: 3. CDR3 length: 17 amino acids. The CDR3 is CASSLEASGGAYNEQFF. CDR3 coding DNA: TGTGCCAGCAGCTTAGAGGCTAGCGGGGGGGCCTACAATGAGCAGTTCTTC.

CDR3 bases: TGTGCCAGCAGGCCCGCCGGGACAACTAATGAAAAACTGTTTTTT. As protein: CASRPAGTTNEKLFF. The V gene is TRBV14, the J gene TRBJ1-4; D remains ambiguous. This CDR3 region has 15 residues. The V end was cut by 6 bases, the J end by 0 bases, with 11 bases between. Germline assignment: CDR1 SGHDN and CDR2 FVKESK.

CDR3 sequence reads: CASSYMRQTNTEAFF. CDR3 nucleotides: TGTGCCAGCAGTTACATGAGGCAGACGAACACTGAAGCTTTCTTT. The chain carries TRBV6-6 and TRBJ1-1; D gene uncertain. V was clipped by 2 bases and J by 1 base, with 11 bases between them. Germline values: CDR1 MNHNY, CDR2 SVGAGI (reference sequence). The length of the CDR3 is 15 residues.

This clone was recorded a few times. This sample includes further DNA sequences coding for the same CDR3. The rearrangement links TRBV7-2 to TRBJ2-2; no clear D gene. The CDR3 extends over 13 amino acids. CDR1 is SGHTA and CDR2 is FQGNSA in the germline V gene. The V end was cut by 3 bases, the J end by 4 bases, with 6 bases between. The CDR3 here is CASSFSVTGELFF. CDR3 nucleotide sequence: TGTGCCAGCAGCTTTAGTGTCACCGGGGAGCTGTTTTTT.

The chain has TRBV5-1 and TRBJ2-5; no definite D call. The germline gives CDR1 SGHRS, CDR2 YFSETQ. V lost 2 bases and J lost 1, with 6 bases in between. CDR3 length: 13 amino acids. The DNA of the CDR3 is TGCGCCAGCAGCTTTTTCTCCCAAGAGACCCAGTACTTC. This codes for CASSFFSQETQYF.

The CDR3 DNA reads as TGTGCCAGCAGCGAAAACAGGGGGCGCGTGGAAAAACTGTTTTTT. This gives the protein CASSENRGRVEKLFF. The chain carries TRBV11-3 and TRBJ1-4; 9 positions match TRBD1. With V trimmed by 5 bases and J by 8 bases, 9 bases remained unmatched. The CDR3 consists of 15 residues. Germline V gives CDR1 SGHNT, CDR2 YENEEA.

This clone was picked up a small number of times. The V gene is TRBV7-9, the J gene TRBJ1-4; D is unresolved. Germline CDR1 reads SEHNR; CDR2 reads FQNEAQ (reference sequence). The CDR3 runs 12 residues. V was cut by 5 bases and J by 1 base, with 2 bases left in between. DNA of the CDR3: TGTGCCAGCAGCCTAACTAATGAAAAACTGTTTTTT. Its translation is CASSLTNEKLFF.